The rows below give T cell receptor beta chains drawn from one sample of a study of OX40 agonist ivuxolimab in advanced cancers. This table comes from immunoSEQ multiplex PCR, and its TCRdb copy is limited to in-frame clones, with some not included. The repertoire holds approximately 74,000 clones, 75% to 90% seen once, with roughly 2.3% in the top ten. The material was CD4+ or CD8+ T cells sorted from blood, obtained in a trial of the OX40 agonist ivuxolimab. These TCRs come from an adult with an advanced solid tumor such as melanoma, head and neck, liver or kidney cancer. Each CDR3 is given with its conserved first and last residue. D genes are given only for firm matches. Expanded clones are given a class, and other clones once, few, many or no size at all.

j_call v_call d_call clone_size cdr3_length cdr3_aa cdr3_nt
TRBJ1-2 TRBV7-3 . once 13 CASSLNGQSSYTF TGTGCCAGCAGCTTAAATGGTCAGTCGAGCTACACCTTC
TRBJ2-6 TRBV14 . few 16 CASSQGVRFGANVLTF TGTGCCAGCAGCCAAGGGGTGCGCTTTGGGGCCAACGTCCTGACTTTC
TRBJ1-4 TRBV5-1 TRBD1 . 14 CASSSGQGIEKLFF TGCGCCAGCAGCTCGGGACAGGGGATTGAAAAACTGTTTTTT
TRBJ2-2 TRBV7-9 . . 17 CASSLPANLGGTGELFF TGTGCCAGCAGCTTACCCGCCAACTTGGGAGGCACCGGGGAGCTGTTTTTT
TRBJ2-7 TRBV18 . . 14 CASSPPGIPYEQYF TGTGCCAGCTCACCCCCAGGAATTCCCTACGAGCAGTACTTC
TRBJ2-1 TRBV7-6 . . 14 CASSAQGSYNEQFF TGTGCCAGCAGCGCCCAGGGCTCCTACAATGAGCAGTTCTTC
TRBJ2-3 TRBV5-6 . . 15 CASTNWGGTGDTQYF TGTGCCAGCACCAATTGGGGGGGAACAGGGGATACGCAGTATTTT
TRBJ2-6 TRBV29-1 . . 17 CSVQANSIQSRANVLTF TGCAGCGTTCAGGCGAATAGCATACAAAGTCGGGCCAACGTCCTGACTTTC
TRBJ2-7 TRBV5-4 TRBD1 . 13 CASSPGQLYEQYF TGTGCCAGCAGCCCGGGACAGCTATACGAGCAGTACTTC
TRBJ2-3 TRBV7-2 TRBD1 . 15 CASSLNRGNTDTQYF TGTGCCAGCAGCTTAAACAGGGGTAATACAGATACGCAGTATTTT
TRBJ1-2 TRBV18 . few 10 CASGGYGYTF TGTGCCAGCGGGGGGTATGGCTACACCTTC
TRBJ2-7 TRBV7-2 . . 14 CASSFPGPATGQYF TGTGCCAGCAGCTTTCCCGGCCCGGCCACGGGGCAGTACTTC
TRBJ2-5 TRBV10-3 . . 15 CAISDGTHRQETQYF TGTGCCATCAGCGACGGCACGCACCGGCAAGAGACCCAGTACTTC
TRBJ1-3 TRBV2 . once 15 CASSPLDHSGNTIYF TGTGCCAGCAGTCCTTTGGACCACTCTGGAAACACCATATATTTT
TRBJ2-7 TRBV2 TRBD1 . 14 CASRRQGDSYEQYF TGTGCCAGCAGAAGACAGGGGGACTCCTACGAGCAGTACTTC
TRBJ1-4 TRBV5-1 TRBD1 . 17 CASSLGTGGTTNEKLFF TGCGCCAGCAGCTTGGGTACAGGGGGAACTACTAATGAAAAACTGTTTTTT
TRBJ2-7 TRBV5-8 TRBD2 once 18 CASWRVVRTSGGLNEQYF TGTGCCAGTTGGCGGGTTGTCCGGACTAGCGGGGGGCTAAACGAGCAGTACTTC
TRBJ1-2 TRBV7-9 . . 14 CASSPGDGPYGYTF TGTGCCAGCAGCCCTGGGGACGGCCCCTATGGCTACACCTTC
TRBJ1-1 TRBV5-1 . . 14 CASSYLGQNTEAFF TGCGCCAGCAGCTACCTAGGACAGAACACTGAAGCTTTCTTT
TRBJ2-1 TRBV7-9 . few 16 CASSLVGSGFYNEQFF TGTGCCAGCAGCTTAGTCGGTAGCGGATTCTACAATGAGCAGTTCTTC
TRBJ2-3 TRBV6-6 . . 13 CASSLSGLDTQYF TGTGCCAGCAGTCTCTCTGGTTTAGATACGCAGTATTTT
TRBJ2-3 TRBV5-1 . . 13 CASSVRDTDTQYF TGCGCCAGCAGCGTCCGGGACACCGATACGCAGTATTTT
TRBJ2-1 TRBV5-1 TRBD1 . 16 CASSQLGTVSYNEQFF TGCGCCAGCAGCCAACTAGGGACAGTATCCTACAATGAGCAGTTCTTC
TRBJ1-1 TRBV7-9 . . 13 CASSLISNTEAFF TGTGCCAGCAGCTTAATTTCGAACACTGAAGCTTTCTTT
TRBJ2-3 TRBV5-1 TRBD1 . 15 CASSLGQGQTDTQYF TGCGCCAGCAGCTTAGGACAGGGCCAAACAGATACGCAGTATTTT
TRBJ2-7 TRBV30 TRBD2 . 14 CAWTRGGVPLEQYF TGTGCCTGGACCCGGGGAGGGGTTCCCCTCGAGCAGTACTTC
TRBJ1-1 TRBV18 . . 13 CASSEGMYTEAFF TGTGCCAGCTCAGAAGGGATGTATACTGAAGCTTTCTTT
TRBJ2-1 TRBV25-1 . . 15 CASSPRSRSYNEQFF TGTGCCAGCAGCCCGCGGAGTAGGTCCTACAATGAGCAGTTCTTC
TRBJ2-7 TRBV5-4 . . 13 CASSLDWAYEQYF TGTGCCAGCAGCTTGGACTGGGCCTACGAGCAGTACTTC